The 32 T cell receptor beta chains below were found in one sample sequenced in a study of cytomegalovirus exposure and HLA in healthy donors. The PCR contained 60 Vbeta and 13 Jbeta primers. Sequencing was performed with immunoSEQ multiplex PCR; in TCRdb, only in-frame clones are kept and a portion is missing. Of roughly 140,000 clones listed, 65% to 90% are singletons. Sample: PBMCs. These receptors all come from a female donor in good health and CMV-seronegative.

The CDR3 protein is CASSLGQVKETQYF. The CDR3 bases are TGTGCCAGCAGCTTGGGACAGGTAAAAGAGACCCAGTACTTC. The chain carries TRBV5-6 and TRBJ2-5, with D perhaps TRBD1 (6 bases). Germline CDR1 and CDR2: SGHDT and YYEEEE. This CDR3 is built from 14 residues. Trimming removed 0 bases at V and 3 bases at J, with 9 bases between.

V usage is TRBV6-5 and J usage is TRBJ1-1; D possibly corresponds to TRBD1 (5 bases). The CDR3 is 14 amino acids. V lost 0 bases and J lost 10, with 15 bases in between. The germline CDR1 and CDR2 sequences are MNHEY and SVGAGI. CDR3: CASSYSVAAGGAFF. Here the CDR3 DNA reads TGTGCCAGCAGTTACTCGGTAGCTGCGGGGGGAGCTTTCTTT.

This chain links TRBV28 with TRBJ1-5; D gene unclear. Germline assignment: CDR1 MDHEN and CDR2 SYDVKM. CDR3 length: 14 residues. V was pared by 6 bases and J by 6 bases, with 15 bases between. CDR3 loop: CASRSELISQPQHF. The CDR3 DNA reads TGTGCCAGCAGATCTGAACTGATAAGTCAGCCCCAGCATTTT. Full variable domain (outside the CDR3, taken from reference TRBV28 and TRBJ1-5): DVKVTQSSRYLVKRTGEKVFLECVQDMDHENMFWYRQDPGLGLRLIYFSYDVKMKEKGDIPEGYSVSREKKERFSLILESASTNQTSMYLCASRSELISQPQHFGDGTRLSIL.

This rearrangement joins TRBV27 to TRBJ2-7; no clear D gene. V was pared by 0 bases and J by 0 bases, with 3 bases between. In germline, CDR1 is MNHEY, CDR2 SMNVEV (reference sequence). This CDR3 has 13 amino acids. CDR3 residues: CASSLSLSYEQYF. The CDR3 region has the DNA TGTGCCAGCAGTTTATCCCTCTCCTACGAGCAGTACTTC.

This clone occurred once. This sequence joins TRBV4-1 and TRBJ1-3, with D tentatively TRBD1 (5 bases). Germline CDR1 and CDR2: MGHRA and YSYEKL. The CDR3 loop spans 16 amino acids. Trimming left V 0 bases short and J 4 bases short, with 13 bases between. For the CDR3, the DNA is TGCGCCAGCAGCCAAGATCAACCAGGGTCCGGAAACACCATATATTTT. Translation: CASSQDQPGSGNTIYF.

This chain joins TRBV21-1 and TRBJ2-7; TRBD2, the table's D call, was not compared with the DNA. TRBV21-1 is marked as a pseudogene. CDR3 size: 17 residues. Here the CDR3 DNA reads TGTGCCAGCAGCAGAAGCGCCTCTAGCGGGCTTCCCTACGAGCAGTACTTC. The encoded protein is CASSRSASSGLPYEQYF.

The V call is TRBV18, the J call TRBJ2-7, with 7 positions matching TRBD1. The CDR3 has 17 amino acids. Germline trimming cut 6 bases from V and 0 bases from J; bases unmatched to any gene: 14. The germline gives CDR1 KGHSH, CDR2 LQKENI. The CDR3 loop is CASSQSLQGKSSYEQYF. The DNA for the CDR3 is TGTGCCAGCTCCCAAAGTCTACAGGGGAAAAGCTCCTACGAGCAGTACTTC. The whole variable domain, remainder taken from reference TRBV18 and TRBJ2-7, is NAGVMQNPRHLVRRRGQEARLRCSPMKGHSHVYWYRQLPEEGLKFMVYLQKENIIDESGMPKERFSAEFPKEGPSILRIQQVVRGDSAAYFCASSQSLQGKSSYEQYFGPGTRLTVT.

This clone has more than one count but fewer than ten. The rearrangement links TRBV28 to TRBJ1-1, with 7 positions matching TRBD1. Per germline, CDR1 MDHEN and CDR2 SYDVKM. The CDR3 has 16 residues. J gave up 0 bases and V 5 bases, and 9 bases lay outside the gene matches. CDR3 sequence (DNA): TGTGCCAGCAGTCCAGGGACAGCCAGAATGAACACTGAAGCTTTCTTT. Its protein is CASSPGTARMNTEAFF.

The chain employs TRBV7-9 and TRBJ1-4; D gene ambiguous. The CDR3 spans 14 residues. Per germline, CDR1 SEHNR and CDR2 FQNEAQ (reference sequence). Trimming stripped 1 base from V and 2 bases from J, with 5 bases between. The CDR3 loop reads CASSLVQTNEKLFF. The CDR3 DNA reads as TGTGCCAGCAGCTTAGTACAGACTAATGAAAAACTGTTTTTT.

The chain couples TRBV27 to TRBJ2-1; no clear D. V was pared by 0 bases and J by 5 bases, with 5 bases between. This CDR3 is built from 13 residues. The germline V gene encodes CDR1 MNHEY and CDR2 SMNVEV (reference sequence). CDR3 bases: TGTGCCAGCAGTTTATCAGAGAACAATGAGCAGTTCTTC. It is translated as CASSLSENNEQFF.

The V gene is TRBV6-6, the J gene TRBJ2-1; weak D call: TRBD2 (6 bases). Trimming shortened V by 5 bases and J by 4 bases, and 15 bases separated the two germline ends. Germline V CDR1 and CDR2: MNHNY, SVGAGI (reference sequence). The CDR3 has 15 residues. CDR3 residues: CASSAAGTAYNEQFF. The CDR3 DNA reads as TGTGCCAGCAGTGCTGCCGGGACTGCTTACAATGAGCAGTTCTTC.

The chain's CDR3 is CSVAIGTSGSYEQYF. The CDR3 bases are TGCAGCGTTGCTATCGGGACTAGCGGCTCCTACGAGCAGTACTTC. The chain recombines TRBV29-1 with TRBJ2-7; 11 nucleotides match TRBD2. The CDR3 totals 15 residues. V shed 4 bases, J shed 0 bases, and the junction held 5 bases outside the gene matches. Germline V CDR1 and CDR2: SQVTM, ANQGSEA.

This clone was seen only a few times. The chain links TRBV6-1 to TRBJ2-4, with TRBD1 matching over 9 bases. Germline V CDR1 and CDR2: MNHNS, SASEGT. V dropped 1 base and J dropped 8; count of bases not matched to a gene: 6. This CDR3 has 15 amino acids. The CDR3 reads CASSEVRTGVDIQYF. CDR3 sequence (DNA): TGTGCCAGCAGTGAAGTGAGGACAGGGGTAGACATTCAGTACTTC.

The chain carries TRBV7-3 and TRBJ2-2, with D unresolved. Germline V gene sequence: CDR1 SGHTA, CDR2 FQGTGA. This CDR3 region has 12 residues. V shed 5 bases and J shed 6 bases, with 7 bases lying between them. This CDR3 is CASSPFSGELFF. CDR3 DNA: TGTGCCAGCAGCCCCTTTTCCGGGGAGCTGTTTTTT.

The chain links TRBV28 to TRBJ2-3; 10 bases are shared with TRBD2. In germline, CDR1 is MDHEN, CDR2 SYDVKM. This CDR3 comprises 15 residues. Trimming took 7 bases from V and 1 from J; bases not matched to a gene: 5. The CDR3 nucleotides read TGTGCCAGCATCTCCGGGACTAGCGGCACAGATACGCAGTATTTT. Residues: CASISGTSGTDTQYF.

This clone was seen only once. CDR3 loop: CASNVLPQRYNEQFF. Here the CDR3 DNA reads TGTGCCAGCAACGTTCTTCCACAGCGGTACAATGAGCAGTTCTTC. This rearrangement joins TRBV6-1 to TRBJ2-1; D is possibly TRBD2 (5 bases). Per germline, CDR1 MNHNS and CDR2 SASEGT. V dropped 7 bases and J dropped 4 bases, with 17 bases sitting between them. There are 15 residues in the CDR3.

The CDR3 reads CSVDGERGVHLANQETQYF. CDR3 nucleotide sequence: TGCAGCGTTGACGGGGAGAGGGGAGTCCACCTAGCGAACCAAGAGACCCAGTACTTC. The V gene is TRBV29-1, the J gene TRBJ2-5; a weak D match, TRBD2 (6 bases). The V gene's germline CDR1 is SQVTM and CDR2 ANQGSEA. The ends were cut back, 3 bases at V and 0 bases at J, with 26 bases in the middle. The length of the CDR3 is 19 residues.

The rearrangement links TRBV4-2 to TRBJ2-1, with unresolved D. Trimming removed 0 bases at V and 0 bases at J, with 15 bases between. Germline lookup yields CDR1 LGHNA and CDR2 YNFKEQ. This CDR3 has 18 amino acids. The CDR3 region is CASSQERSALHSYNEQFF. The CDR3 DNA reads TGTGCCAGCAGCCAAGAACGCAGCGCTCTTCACTCCTACAATGAGCAGTTCTTC.

The chain is built from TRBV15 and TRBJ2-2; D unresolved. V dropped 1 base and J dropped 4 bases, with 10 bases sitting between them. Germline V gene data show CDR1 as LNHNV and CDR2 as YYDKDF (reference sequence). This CDR3 has 15 amino acids. Here the CDR3 DNA reads TGTGCCACCAGCAGAGGGAAGACTCGCACCGGGGAGCTGTTTTTT. Translated: CATSRGKTRTGELFF.

This clone was detected only a few times. V usage is TRBV6-5 and J usage is TRBJ1-1, with D possibly TRBD1 on 5 matching bases. The CDR3 consists of 14 residues. In germline, CDR1 is MNHEY, CDR2 SVGAGI. V dropped 3 bases and J dropped 7 bases, with 15 bases sitting between them. The CDR3 DNA is TGTGCCAGCAGTTATATTGTAGGGGAAGATGAAGCTTTCTTT. It yields the protein CASSYIVGEDEAFF.

The chain employs TRBV21-1 and TRBJ2-5; the D segment call TRBD2 is taken from the table without a DNA check. TRBV21-1 is labeled a pseudogene. The CDR3 consists of 14 residues. The CDR3 reads CASNLGGAPETQYF. CDR3 bases: TGTGCCAGCAACCTGGGAGGAGCGCCTGAGACCCAGTACTTC.

The chain has TRBV10-3 and TRBJ2-3; 8 bases are shared with TRBD2. CDR3 length: 15 amino acids. V lost 2 bases, J lost 3 bases, and 4 bases stayed unmatched. Germline values: CDR1 ENHRY, CDR2 SYGVKD. CDR3 coding DNA: TGTGCCATCAGTGAGCGGGAGGGCCGAACAGATACGCAGTATTTT. It specifies CAISEREGRTDTQYF.

The chain recombines TRBV2 with TRBJ1-1; D may be TRBD1 (5 bases). The ends were cut back, 2 bases at V and 0 bases at J, with 13 bases in the middle. Germline V lookup: CDR1 SNHLY, CDR2 FYNNEI. CDR3 size: 16 residues. In DNA, the CDR3 is TGTGCCAGCAGTGAAACGACGACAGTCATGAACACTGAAGCTTTCTTT. Its translation is CASSETTTVMNTEAFF.

The chain is built from TRBV6-6 and TRBJ2-1; 10 bases fit TRBD2. CDR3 length equals 15 residues. With V trimmed by 6 bases and J by 7 bases, 9 bases remained unmatched. Germline V gene sequence: CDR1 MNHNY, CDR2 SVGAGI (reference sequence). CDR3 bases: TGTGCCAGCAGCCCCACTAGCGGGAAAAGGAATGAGCAGTTCTTC. Translating it yields CASSPTSGKRNEQFF.

The J gene is TRBJ2-7, the V gene TRBV6-5; weak D call: TRBD1 (5 bases). Trimming took 2 bases from V and 5 from J, leaving 13 bases between them. This CDR3 is 14 amino acids long. CDR1 is MNHEY, CDR2 SVGAGI, per germline. Here the CDR3 DNA reads TGTGCCAGCAGTTACGGCAGGGAAGTCAACGAGCAGTACTTC. Amino acids: CASSYGREVNEQYF.

The chain joins TRBV14 to TRBJ2-1; unclear D gene. The V gene lost 2 bases and the J gene lost 0 bases, with 11 bases spanning the gap. Germline V CDR1 and CDR2: SGHDN, FVKESK. This CDR3 region has 16 residues. CDR3 region: CASSQLAASSYNEQFF. CDR3 bases: TGTGCCAGCAGCCAACTCGCGGCGAGCTCCTACAATGAGCAGTTCTTC. The full variable domain, with the rest looked up from reference TRBV14 and TRBJ2-1, is EAGVTQFPSHSVIEKGQTVTLRCDPISGHDNLYWYRRVMGKEIKFLLHFVKESKQDESGMPNNRFLAERTGGTYSTLKVQPAELEDSGVYFCASSQLAASSYNEQFFGPGTRLTVL.

The chain couples TRBV9 to TRBJ2-2; possible D gene TRBD2, 6 bases. Per germline, CDR1 SGDLS and CDR2 YYNGEE. The CDR3 runs to 16 residues. With 3 bases removed from V and 2 bases from J, the gap between germline ends came to 14 bases. CDR3 nucleotides: TGTGCCAGCAGCGCAATGGGACTTCTAAACACCGGGGAGCTGTTTTTT. Translation: CASSAMGLLNTGELFF.

The CDR3 sequence is CATSRGEGETQYF. CDR3 coding DNA: TGTGCCACCAGCAGAGGGGAGGGAGAGACCCAGTACTTC. This chain connects TRBV15 to TRBJ2-5, with 7 bases identical to TRBD2. The CDR3 has 13 residues. The ends lost 1 base at V and 4 bases at J; junction bases unmatched: 0. CDR1 LNHNV and CDR2 YYDKDF come from the germline V gene (reference sequence).

V usage is TRBV2 and J usage is TRBJ2-7; D perhaps matches TRBD1 (6 bases). Trimming took 7 bases from V and 3 from J, leaving 25 bases between them. The CDR3 is made up of 17 amino acids. CDR1 and CDR2 from the germline V gene are SNHLY and FYNNEI. The CDR3 is CASTRIKTDRLDYEQYF. DNA of the CDR3: TGTGCCAGCACCCGGATAAAGACCGACAGGCTAGACTACGAGCAGTACTTC. Together with reference TRBV2 and TRBJ2-7, the CDR3 gives the full variable domain: EPEVTQTPSHQVTQMGQEVILRCVPISNHLYFYWYRQILGQKVEFLVSFYNNEISEKSEIFDDQFSVERPDGSNFTLKIRSTKLEDSAMYFCASTRIKTDRLDYEQYFGPGTRLTVT.

This clone has a single count. V and J are TRBV28 and TRBJ2-1, with 7 bases matching TRBD2. The germline V gene has CDR1 MDHEN and CDR2 SYDVKM. Germline trimming cut 3 bases from V and 5 bases from J; bases unmatched to any gene: 7. CDR3 size: 15 residues. The CDR3 spells CASSFGGSPNNEQFF. The DNA of the CDR3 is TGTGCCAGCAGTTTCGGCGGGAGCCCTAACAATGAGCAGTTCTTC.

The J gene is TRBJ1-2, the V gene TRBV4-2; TRBD1 matches at 7 bases. From germline, CDR1 is LGHNA and CDR2 YNFKEQ. The CDR3 loop spans 13 amino acids. V lost 6 bases to trimming and J lost 2 bases; unmatched junction nucleotides: 3. DNA for the CDR3: TGTGCCAGCAGTGACAGGGAGAACTATGGCTACACCTTC. Its protein is CASSDRENYGYTF.

In DNA, the CDR3 is TGTGCCAGCAGCCAATTGGAGGGCTATGAGCAGTTCTTC. Translation gives CASSQLEGYEQFF. The rearrangement uses TRBV2 and TRBJ2-1; weak D call: TRBD2 (6 bases). The germline V gene encodes CDR1 SNHLY and CDR2 FYNNEI. The CDR3 loop spans 13 amino acids. The ends were cut back, 6 bases at V and 8 bases at J, with 14 bases in the middle.